The 16 T cell receptor beta chains reported below all come from one sample, sequenced in a study of CD8+CD57+ T cells in acquired aplastic anemia. Researchers used genomic DNA as the template to profile TCR beta VDJ and CDR3. TCRdb redid the calling of the reads with MiXCR, one entry per CDR3 protein. The sample records approximately 220,000 distinct CDR3 sequences, around half being singletons. The sequenced patients had an expansion of CD8+CD57+ cells seen by flow cytometry. Source material: sorted CD4+, CD8+, or CD8+CD57+ T cells (not recorded which) from PBMCs. The receptors shown here come from a human donor with aplastic anemia.

This clonotype has just a few counts. A read error may explain this, as a much larger clone is one base away. The chain is built from TRBV4-2 and TRBJ2-5; D unclear. The CDR3 has 13 amino acids. The germline gives CDR1 LGHNA, CDR2 YNFKEQ. Trimming pared 6 bases from V and 1 base from J, leaving 9 bases between. The DNA of the CDR3 is TGTGCCAGCAGTTTAAACTGCCAAGAGACCCAGTACTTC. Protein sequence: CASSLNCQETQYF.

In this sample, this clonotype turned up once. This sequence joins TRBV20-1 and TRBJ1-1; the D is unclear. The CDR3 has 13 residues. Trimming took off 3 bases at V and 1 base at J, with 9 bases between the two ends. Germline CDR1 is DFQATT and CDR2 is SNEGSKA (reference sequence). The DNA of the CDR3 is TGCAGTGCTAGGAGACATTCGAACACTGAAGCTTTCTTT. Translation: CSARRHSNTEAFF.

The table lists this clonotype with many counts. The V and J genes are TRBV4-1 and TRBJ2-5; 14 nucleotides agree with TRBD2. The CDR3 has 17 residues. Germline V CDR1 and CDR2: MGHRA, YSYEKL. The V gene end was trimmed by 0 bases and the J gene end by 10 bases; junction bases not matched to a gene: 10. CDR3 bases: TGCGCCAGCAGCCAAGACACCCGACTAGCGGGAGGGGACGACCAGTACTTC. Its translation: CASSQDTRLAGGDDQYF.

In regard to this clonotype: Sequence at one end of the junction differs from germline and may be a read error. V is TRBV7-7 and J is TRBJ2-7; D is ambiguous. CDR3 length: 13 amino acids. Germline-derived CDR1 and CDR2 are SSHAT and FNYEAQ (reference sequence). CDR3 in DNA: TGTGCTAGCAGCCGATCGCCCGGTTGGGAGCAGTACTTC. Amino acid sequence: CASSRSPGWEQYF.

The sample holds many counts of this clonotype. The chain is built from TRBV7-9 and TRBJ2-1; D possibly corresponds to TRBD2 (7 bases). V lost 1 base to trimming and J lost 3 bases, with 16 bases between them. The CDR3 is 17 amino acids. The germline V gene has CDR1 SEHNR and CDR2 FQNEAQ (reference sequence). CDR3 protein: CASSLVGGATFYNEQFF. The CDR3 region has the DNA TGTGCCAGCAGCTTAGTAGGGGGGGCCACTTTCTACAATGAGCAGTTCTTC.

Ten or more counts support this clonotype. The genes are TRBV14 and TRBJ2-1; 12 positions match TRBD2. Trimming took 3 bases from V and 6 from J; bases not matched to a gene: 12. This CDR3 is 18 amino acids long. The V gene's germline CDR1 is SGHDN and CDR2 FVKESK. The CDR3 protein is CASSHVLAGGPKSNEQFF. DNA for the CDR3: TGTGCCAGCAGCCACGTCCTAGCGGGGGGGCCGAAAAGCAATGAGCAGTTCTTC.

The chain is built from TRBV15 and TRBJ1-2; D ambiguous. CDR1 and CDR2 (germline): LNHNV, YYDKDF (reference sequence). Between the trimmed V and J ends, which lost 1 base and 0 bases, there was a span of 9 bases. The CDR3 has 15 amino acids. The DNA of the CDR3 is TGTGCCACCAGCAGAGCACGGGGAACTAACTATGGCTACACCTTC. It codes for CATSRARGTNYGYTF.

The genes are TRBV7-9 and TRBJ1-4, with D unclear. CDR3 length: 15 amino acids. Germline values: CDR1 SEHNR, CDR2 FQNEAQ (reference sequence). Between the trimmed V and J ends, which lost 1 base and 7 bases, there was a span of 13 bases. The CDR3 nucleotides are TGTGCCAGCAGCTTAGATATCGGGTTCGCTGAAAAACTGTTTTTT. This translates into CASSLDIGFAEKLFF. Full variable domain (outside the CDR3, taken from reference TRBV7-9 and TRBJ1-4): DTGVSQNPRHKITKRGQNVTFRCDPISEHNRLYWYRQTLGQGPEFLTYFQNEAQLEKSRLLSDRFSAERPKGSFSTLEIQRTEQGDSAMYLCASSLDIGFAEKLFFGSGTQLSVL.

Details on this clonotype: Because the CDR3 is missing its conserved closing phenylalanine or tryptophan, this is likely a read error. This sequence joins TRBV24-1 and TRBJ2-2; 9 bases are a match to TRBD1. The CDR3 extends over 16 amino acids. Germline V gene sequence: CDR1 KGHDR, CDR2 SFDVKD. The CDR3 sequence: CATSEYTGGNTGGLFC. CDR3 coding DNA: TGTGCCACCAGTGAATACACAGGGGGCAACACCGGGGGGCTGTTTTGT.

The V gene is TRBV27, the J gene TRBJ2-1; D is uncertain. Germline V lookup: CDR1 MNHEY, CDR2 SMNVEV (reference sequence). V was cut by 3 bases and J by 4 bases, with 13 bases left in between. This CDR3 comprises 15 residues. CDR3 sequence (DNA): TGTGCCAGCAGTTTGGTCCAATCAGAATACAATGAGCAGTTCTTC. Translating it yields CASSLVQSEYNEQFF.

At least ten counts were recorded for this clonotype. The chain combines TRBV7-9 with TRBJ1-1; D remains ambiguous. The CDR3 totals 15 residues. Germline lookup yields CDR1 SEHNR and CDR2 FQNEAQ (reference sequence). Trimming took 8 bases from V and 1 from J, leaving 17 bases between them. The CDR3 spells CASDPSWSRNTEAFF. DNA for the CDR3: TGTGCCAGCGACCCCTCTTGGTCCAGGAACACTGAAGCTTTCTTT.

V and J are TRBV2 and TRBJ1-5; D is unresolved. Trimming left V 5 bases short and J 3 bases short, with 14 bases between. CDR1 is SNHLY, CDR2 FYNNEI, per germline. This CDR3 region has 15 residues. The CDR3 nucleotides are TGTGCCAGCAGTCCCGGACCGTATTTCAATCAGCCCCAGCATTTT. This sequence encodes CASSPGPYFNQPQHF.

In this sample, this clonotype turned up a few times. V and J are TRBV30 and TRBJ2-7; D not resolved. CDR3 size: 15 residues. Germline V lookup: CDR1 GTSNPN, CDR2 SVGIG (reference sequence). V dropped 0 bases and J dropped 2 bases, with 14 bases sitting between them. The CDR3 DNA reads TGTGCCTGGAGTGTAGAGGTACCCAAAGCCTACGAGCAGTACTTC. Amino acids: CAWSVEVPKAYEQYF.

This sequence joins TRBV5-1 and TRBJ1-2; 8 bases agree with TRBD1. J gave up 8 bases and V 7 bases, and 10 bases lay outside the gene matches. CDR1 and CDR2 (germline): SGHRS, YFSETQ. The CDR3 loop spans 13 amino acids. The CDR3 nucleotides read TGCGCCAGCGGGCACCGAGGACAGGGAGGCTACACCTTC. Translating it yields CASGHRGQGGYTF.

The chain uses TRBV4-2 and TRBJ2-7; no clear D. The germline V gene has CDR1 LGHNA and CDR2 YNFKEQ. V lost 0 bases and J lost 3, with 12 bases in between. This CDR3 spans 15 amino acids. CDR3 coding DNA: TGTGCCAGCAGCCAAGATACTGGAATTAACTACGAGCAGTACTTC. This gives the protein CASSQDTGINYEQYF.

Remarks on this clonotype: Germline and junction disagree at one end, which may indicate a read error. The V and J genes are TRBV9 and TRBJ1-1; TRBD1 agrees at 8 bases. The CDR3 sequence is 16 residues long. CDR1 is SGDLS, CDR2 YYNGEE, per germline. The CDR3 loop reads CASSLVGQGAGTEAFF. Written as DNA, the CDR3 is TGCGCCAGCAGCTTGGTGGGGCAGGGGGCCGGGACTGAAGCTTTCTTT.